These T cell receptor beta chains were read from a single sample in a study of T cells in tuberculosis. The method was immunoSEQ multiplex PCR; TCRdb's version includes in-frame clones alone and lacks a portion of them. The data contain roughly 24,000 clones, about 97% of them singletons. The sequenced sample consisted of PBMCs. The receptors originated from a donor aged 10 to 29 with latent tuberculosis or without tuberculosis infection. CDR3s include the opening cysteine and the closing phenylalanine or tryptophan. The D gene is left open where the match is weak. The size of a clone is reported for some rows only, either as once, few or many, or as a class for expanded clones.

-,-,TRBJ2-7,TRBV29-1,CSVERESGEQYF,TGCAGCGTTGAGAGGGAGTCGGGCGAGCAGTACTTC
TRBD2,-,TRBJ2-7,TRBV19,CASSFLLAGGGEQYF,TGTGCCAGTAGTTTTCTACTAGCGGGAGGTGGTGAGCAGTACTTC
-,once,TRBJ1-1,TRBV7-3,CASSFVRLNTEAFF,TGTGCCAGCAGCTTTGTCAGGTTGAACACTGAAGCTTTCTTT
-,-,TRBJ1-1,TRBV7-6,CASSPPTGEVGGAFF,TGTGCCAGCAGCCCTCCAACGGGGGAAGTCGGTGGAGCTTTCTTT
-,-,TRBJ1-1,TRBV29-1,CSVEEEIEAFF,TGCAGCGTTGAAGAAGAGATTGAAGCTTTCTTT
TRBD1,-,TRBJ1-6,TRBV7-8,CASRPDRGRRPGNSPLHF,TGTGCCAGCAGACCTGACAGGGGGCGCAGGCCCGGGAATTCACCCCTCCACTTT
-,once,TRBJ1-2,TRBV4-1,CASSQDWTAINYGYTF,TGCGCCAGCAGCCAGGACTGGACAGCCATTAACTATGGCTACACCTTC
TRBD2,few,TRBJ2-3,TRBV4-2,CASSQEVGLGGDTQYF,TGTGCCAGCAGCCAAGAAGTGGGACTAGGAGGAGATACGCAGTATTTT
TRBD1,-,TRBJ1-2,TRBV9,CASSVDARRGLGYTF,TGTGCCAGCAGCGTAGATGCCCGAAGGGGGCTTGGCTACACCTTC
TRBD2,-,TRBJ2-7,TRBV18,CASSPLNGGVGSYEQYF,TGTGCCAGCTCACCACTGAACGGGGGGGTAGGCTCCTACGAGCAGTACTTC
-,-,TRBJ1-4,TRBV15,CATRHVQGMDEKLFF,TGTGCCACCAGACACGTACAGGGTATGGATGAAAAACTGTTTTTT
TRBD1,once,TRBJ1-2,TRBV9,CASSVAGQGAHYGYTF,TGTGCCAGCAGCGTAGCTGGACAGGGGGCCCACTATGGCTACACCTTC
TRBD1,once,TRBJ1-2,TRBV19,CASSILGQDYGYTF,TGTGCCAGTAGTATTCTCGGACAGGACTATGGCTACACCTTC
TRBD1,-,TRBJ2-2,TRBV11-2,CASSLNRGISGELFF,TGTGCCAGCAGCTTGAACAGGGGGATTTCCGGGGAGCTGTTTTTT
TRBD2,-,TRBJ2-1,TRBV30,CAWDLTSASYNEQFF,TGTGCCTGGGACCTCACTAGCGCCTCCTACAATGAGCAGTTCTTC
TRBD1,-,TRBJ1-1,TRBV18,CASSPPRGPNTEAFF,TGTGCCAGCTCACCACCGAGGGGGCCGAACACTGAAGCTTTCTTT
TRBD1,-,TRBJ2-2,TRBV28,CASSSVWTGTGYTGELFF,TGTGCCAGCAGTTCTGTCTGGACCGGGACAGGGTACACCGGGGAGCTGTTTTTT
-,-,TRBJ2-5,TRBV11-2,CASSRLQETQYF,TGTGCCAGCAGCCGACTGCAAGAGACCCAGTACTTC
-,-,TRBJ2-3,TRBV27,CASSLGRLRTQYF,TGTGCCAGCAGTTTAGGGAGGCTGCGTACGCAGTATTTT
-,-,TRBJ2-2,TRBV6-5,CASSLNSGGELFF,TGTGCCAGCAGCCTTAATTCGGGCGGGGAGCTGTTTTTT
TRBD1,once,TRBJ1-2,TRBV18,CASSPLGDRSYGYTF,TGTGCCAGCTCACCACTGGGGGACAGGTCCTATGGCTACACCTTC
TRBD2,-,TRBJ2-1,TRBV6-6,CASIQRLAGHYNEQFF,TGTGCCAGCATCCAGCGACTAGCGGGGCACTACAATGAGCAGTTCTTC
TRBD2,-,TRBJ2-7,TRBV5-6,CASTVQREGLRYEQYF,TGTGCCAGCACCGTACAGCGGGAGGGCCTTCGGTACGAGCAGTACTTC
TRBD1,-,TRBJ2-5,TRBV11-2,CASSLLTGSQETQYF,TGTGCCAGCAGCCTCCTGACAGGGAGCCAAGAGACCCAGTACTTC
TRBD1,-,TRBJ2-7,TRBV15,CATSRQGALYEQYF,TGTGCCACCAGCAGACAGGGGGCTTTATACGAGCAGTACTTC
-,-,TRBJ2-1,TRBV11-2,CASTLTSEQFF,TGTGCCAGCACCCTGACAAGTGAGCAGTTCTTC
TRBD1,-,TRBJ1-2,TRBV12-5,CASGFPLPGQGNGYTF,TGTGCTAGTGGTTTCCCCCTTCCGGGACAGGGGAATGGCTACACCTTC